These 27 T cell receptor beta chains were all obtained from the same sample, sequenced in a study of T cell responses to AZD1222 COVID-19 vaccine. Assay used: immunoSEQ multiplex PCR; TCRdb lists only in-frame clones, some missing. The table includes 100,000 to 150,000 clones, roughly nine tenths detected once. The specimen comprised peripheral blood, sampled on day 0 of AZD1222 vaccination. All receptors come from an adult in good health.

The V call is TRBV7-3, the J call TRBJ2-1; D might be TRBD1 (6 bases). This CDR3 contains 13 residues. Germline V gene lookup returns CDR1 SGHTA and CDR2 FQGTGA. The V and J ends lost 3 bases and 9 bases respectively, with 12 bases between them. The CDR3 protein is CASSLEGGGEQFF. CDR3 DNA sequence: TGTGCCAGCAGCTTGGAAGGGGGTGGTGAGCAGTTCTTC.

The genes are TRBV30 and TRBJ1-1, with a tentative D call TRBD1 (5 bases). Germline V gene sequence: CDR1 GTSNPN, CDR2 SVGIG (reference sequence). The CDR3 runs 16 residues. Trimming shortened V by 2 bases and J by 6 bases, and 22 bases separated the two germline ends. The CDR3 loop reads CAWSREPSGPSPEAFF. Written as DNA, the CDR3 is TGTGCCTGGAGTCGCGAGCCGTCAGGGCCGAGCCCTGAAGCTTTCTTT.

The chain links TRBV7-2 to TRBJ2-7; a weak D match, TRBD1 (6 bases). Trimming removed 1 base from V and 0 bases from J, with 13 bases in between. This CDR3 has 16 amino acids. Germline CDR1 is SGHTA and CDR2 is FQGNSA. The CDR3 DNA follows: TGTGCCAGCAGCTTAGATTGGGACACACTCTCCTACGAGCAGTACTTC. This gives the protein CASSLDWDTLSYEQYF.

The V gene is TRBV19, the J gene TRBJ2-3; tentative D call: TRBD1 (6 bases). This CDR3 comprises 12 residues. Trimming stripped 4 bases from V and 5 bases from J, with 7 bases between. Per germline, CDR1 LNHDA and CDR2 SQIVND (reference sequence). For the CDR3, the DNA is TGTGCCAGTAGTAAAGGGGGAGATACGCAGTATTTT. Its protein is CASSKGGDTQYF.

The chain recombines TRBV11-3 with TRBJ1-4; the D is unclear. The CDR3 runs to 13 residues. Germline CDR1 reads SGHNT; CDR2 reads YENEEA. V lost 5 bases to trimming and J lost 1 base, with 5 bases between them. The CDR3 sequence: CASSRGTNEKLFF. The CDR3 nucleotides are TGTGCCAGCAGCCGTGGAACTAATGAAAAACTGTTTTTT.

This clone has a single count. This rearrangement joins TRBV6-6 to TRBJ2-1, with D maybe TRBD1 (5 bases). In germline, CDR1 is MNHNY, CDR2 SVGAGI (reference sequence). CDR3 length equals 14 residues. V lost 6 bases to trimming and J lost 9 bases, with 18 bases between them. The CDR3 DNA reads TGTGCCAGCAGGCGGCCAAACCAGGGTAGTGAGCAGTTCTTC. It yields the protein CASRRPNQGSEQFF.

The rearrangement joins TRBV5-6 to TRBJ2-7; D tentatively reads TRBD1 or TRBD2 (6 bases each). The germline V gene encodes CDR1 SGHDT and CDR2 YYEEEE. CDR3 length equals 13 residues. With 2 bases removed from V and 5 bases from J, the gap between germline ends came to 11 bases. DNA for the CDR3: TGTGCCAGCAGCTTCCTAGGGGGGAACGAGCAGTACTTC. Protein sequence: CASSFLGGNEQYF.

This chain connects TRBV11-2 to TRBJ1-4, with D uncertain. Germline assignment: CDR1 SGHAT and CDR2 FQNNGV. V was clipped by 4 bases and J by 0 bases, with 12 bases between them. This CDR3 comprises 16 residues. The CDR3 spells CASSSSVGATNEKLFF. The CDR3 DNA reads as TGTGCCAGCAGCTCTAGCGTGGGAGCAACTAATGAAAAACTGTTTTTT.

The CDR3 here is CASMEAGLRNTEAFF. The CDR3 DNA follows: TGTGCCAGCATGGAAGCAGGATTGAGGAACACTGAAGCTTTCTTT. The chain employs TRBV28 and TRBJ1-1, with unresolved D. CDR3 length equals 15 residues. V lost 7 bases to trimming and J lost 1 base, with 16 bases between them. Germline CDR1 is MDHEN and CDR2 is SYDVKM.

The chain couples TRBV5-1 to TRBJ2-3, with 9 nucleotides matching TRBD2. This CDR3 is 16 amino acids long. Losses at the gene ends were 0 bases for V and 2 bases for J; bases not matched to a gene: 4. The germline V gene has CDR1 SGHRS and CDR2 YFSETQ. DNA of the CDR3: TGCGCCAGCAGCTTGGGCACTAGCGGGTCCACAGATACGCAGTATTTT. The encoded protein is CASSLGTSGSTDTQYF.

The gene calls are TRBV28 and TRBJ1-1; 7 nucleotides agree with TRBD1. With 7 bases clipped from V and 1 base from J, the junction kept 9 bases outside the gene matches. Germline V gene sequence: CDR1 MDHEN, CDR2 SYDVKM. There are 15 residues in the CDR3. The CDR3 sequence: CASIRSGTANTEAFF. The CDR3 DNA follows: TGTGCCAGCATACGCTCTGGGACAGCGAACACTGAAGCTTTCTTT.

The chain carries TRBV27 and TRBJ1-2; 11 bases fit TRBD1. CDR1 is MNHEY, CDR2 SMNVEV, per germline (reference sequence). The CDR3 covers 16 residues. The J segment lost 5 bases and the V segment lost 0 bases, leaving 5 bases of the junction unmatched. The CDR3 coding sequence is TGTGCCAGCAGTTTATCGCCGGGACAGGGGGGGTATGGCTACACCTTC. Translation gives CASSLSPGQGGYGYTF.

V and J are TRBV6-5 and TRBJ1-1; 7 nucleotides agree with TRBD1. This CDR3 is built from 14 residues. Germline CDR1 reads MNHEY; CDR2 reads SVGAGI. V lost 5 bases, J lost 9 bases, and 12 bases stayed unmatched. The CDR3 DNA reads as TGTGCCAGCAGTCCAACCCAACGACAGGGAAAAGCTTTCTTT. Protein: CASSPTQRQGKAFF.

This chain joins TRBV6-5 and TRBJ2-1; D possibly corresponds to TRBD1 (6 bases). This CDR3 is 14 amino acids long. The V gene's germline CDR1 is MNHEY and CDR2 SVGAGI. V was clipped by 5 bases and J by 4 bases, with 12 bases between them. The chain's CDR3 is CASSKGESYNEQFF. CDR3 sequence (DNA): TGTGCCAGCAGTAAGGGGGAGTCGTACAATGAGCAGTTCTTC.

The chain is built from TRBV9 and TRBJ1-4, with 7 bases identical to TRBD1. Germline CDR1 is SGDLS and CDR2 is YYNGEE. This CDR3 region has 15 residues. The trim removed 2 bases at V and 7 bases at J, leaving 8 bases unmatched. The CDR3 DNA follows: TGTGCCAGCAGCGTCGGACAGGCCCCTGGTGAAAAACTGTTTTTT. This encodes CASSVGQAPGEKLFF.

This clone was counted between two and nine times. The chain has TRBV19 and TRBJ2-6; 11 bases line up with TRBD1. The CDR3 length is 19 residues. CDR1 is LNHDA and CDR2 is SQIVND in the germline V gene (reference sequence). V gave up 10 bases and J gave up 1 base; unmatched junction bases: 15. CDR3 protein: CATKGLPGQGVSGANVLTF. The CDR3 nucleotides read TGTGCCACCAAAGGCTTGCCGGGACAGGGGGTTTCTGGGGCCAACGTCCTGACTTTC.

The chain recombines TRBV19 with TRBJ1-1; D unresolved. The CDR3 has 14 amino acids. From germline, CDR1 is LNHDA and CDR2 SQIVND (reference sequence). V lost 3 bases to trimming and J lost 4 bases, with 12 bases between them. CDR3 DNA: TGTGCCAGTAGTATCCCCAGAATTTCCACTGAAGCTTTCTTT. Translating gives CASSIPRISTEAFF.

The V and J genes are TRBV30 and TRBJ2-7, with 8 bases fitting TRBD1. V gave up 5 bases and J gave up 4 bases; unmatched junction bases: 4. The CDR3 has 12 residues. The germline CDR1 and CDR2 sequences are GTSNPN and SVGIG (reference sequence). The CDR3 here is CAWQRQGYEQYF. CDR3 bases: TGTGCCTGGCAGAGACAGGGGTACGAGCAGTACTTC. Full variable domain (outside the CDR3, taken from reference TRBV30 and TRBJ2-7): SQTIHQWPATLVQPVGSPLSLECTVEGTSNPNLYWYRQAAGRGLQLLFYSVGIGQISSEVPQNLSASRPQDRQFILSSKKLLLSDSGFYLCAWQRQGYEQYFGPGTRLTVT.

The CDR3: CASSLRPGTGELFF. Written as DNA, the CDR3 is TGTGCCAGCAGCCTAAGGCCTGGCACCGGGGAGCTGTTTTTT. The rearrangement uses TRBV14 and TRBJ2-2; the D is unclear. V was shortened by 4 bases and J by 4 bases, with 10 bases between the two germline ends. Germline V gene sequence: CDR1 SGHDN, CDR2 FVKESK. The CDR3 spans 14 residues.

The chain has TRBV24-1 and TRBJ1-1; D uncertain. From germline, CDR1 is KGHDR and CDR2 SFDVKD. V lost 5 bases and J lost 2, with 2 bases in between. The CDR3 has 11 amino acids. The CDR3: CATSANTEAFF. CDR3 coding DNA: TGTGCCACCAGTGCCAACACTGAAGCTTTCTTT.

The rearrangement joins TRBV28 to TRBJ1-3, with 9 bases that match TRBD1. Trimming cost V 10 bases and J 1 base; bases outside gene matches: 2. The CDR3 loop spans 13 amino acids. The germline gives CDR1 MDHEN, CDR2 SYDVKM. The CDR3 region has the DNA TGTGCCATACAGGGGGCGTCTGGAAACACCATATATTTT. Its translation: CAIQGASGNTIYF.

The V call is TRBV28, the J call TRBJ2-3; perhaps TRBD2 as D (5 bases). The CDR3 is made up of 16 amino acids. Germline CDR1 is MDHEN and CDR2 is SYDVKM. V lost 5 bases and J lost 0, with 15 bases in between. CDR3 bases: TGTGCCAGCAGTACTAGGACTGCCACTAGCACAGATACGCAGTATTTT. Translating gives CASSTRTATSTDTQYF. Full variable domain (remainder filled in from reference TRBV28 and TRBJ2-3): DVKVTQSSRYLVKRTGEKVFLECVQDMDHENMFWYRQDPGLGLRLIYFSYDVKMKEKGDIPEGYSVSREKKERFSLILESASTNQTSMYLCASSTRTATSTDTQYFGPGTRLTVL.

V is TRBV28 and J is TRBJ1-1, with D possibly TRBD1 on 5 matching bases. CDR1 is MDHEN and CDR2 is SYDVKM in the germline V gene. CDR3 size: 16 residues. Trimming shortened V by 6 bases and J by 2 bases, and 19 bases separated the two germline ends. The CDR3 nucleotides are TGTGCCAGCAGACAGTGCAGGGATTTCTCTAACACTGAAGCTTTCTTT. Protein sequence: CASRQCRDFSNTEAFF.

This clone was seen only once. The chain links TRBV19 to TRBJ1-4; D ambiguous. V lost 0 bases to trimming and J lost 0 bases, with 11 bases between them. CDR3 length: 17 residues. Germline V gives CDR1 LNHDA, CDR2 SQIVND (reference sequence). The CDR3 loop reads CASSIDNYRSTNEKLFF. CDR3 coding DNA: TGTGCCAGTAGTATAGATAACTATAGGTCAACTAATGAAAAACTGTTTTTT.

The chain carries TRBV28 and TRBJ2-1; 9 positions match TRBD1. From germline, CDR1 is MDHEN and CDR2 SYDVKM. The junction had 8 bases not matched to a gene; V was cut back by 5 bases and J by 12 bases. The CDR3 totals 13 residues. In nucleotides, the CDR3 is TGTGCCAGCAGTATCGGGACAGGGTGGCTGCAGTTCTTC. Residues: CASSIGTGWLQFF.

This chain joins TRBV5-1 and TRBJ1-3; the D is unclear. V was trimmed by 2 bases and J by 1 base, leaving 7 bases between them. The CDR3 is 14 amino acids. From germline, CDR1 is SGHRS and CDR2 YFSETQ. This CDR3 reads CASSLGSSGNTIYF. CDR3 DNA sequence: TGCGCCAGCAGCTTAGGTTCGTCTGGAAACACCATATATTTT.

The V and J genes are TRBV28 and TRBJ1-3; no firm D call. This CDR3 has 15 amino acids. V lost 2 bases to trimming and J lost 0 bases, with 8 bases between them. Germline CDR1 and CDR2: MDHEN and SYDVKM. CDR3 region: CASSLGVGSGNTIYF. The CDR3 nucleotides read TGTGCCAGCAGTTTAGGCGTGGGCTCTGGAAACACCATATATTTT.